A selection of T cell receptor beta chains follows, all from one sample in a study of CXCR3-negative and CXCR3-positive naive CD8 T cells. TCRdb reprocessed the 5' RACE reads, keeping one entry per CDR3 protein, no DNA. The sample includes 100,000 or so distinct CDR3 sequences. The sequenced sample consisted of naive CXCR3+ CD8+ T cells from blood. Receptor source: a human donor in good health. Some clones in this sample may be carry-over from other donors' samples. Both conserved end residues are part of each CDR3.

v_gene,j_gene,CDR3aa
TRBV6-5,TRBJ1-2,CASSYSGTDNYGYTF
TRBV7-3,TRBJ2-3,CATNPKTNHRDRGRDTQYF
TRBV9,TRBJ2-1,CASSVDDSGGEQFF
TRBV28,TRBJ2-3,CASNTPGLAGNAGTQYF
TRBV5-1,TRBJ1-5,CASSLEFGVNQPQHF
TRBV6-5,TRBJ2-3,CASSILRRPGDTQYF
TRBV7-2,TRBJ2-1,CASSLDAGAFYNEQFF
TRBV7-2,TRBJ2-7,CASSTAGMGNEQYF
TRBV4-3,TRBJ2-7,CASSQEPLGGVNAYEQYF
TRBV5-1,TRBJ2-7,CASSLGAGVNEQYF
TRBV3-1,TRBJ2-7,CASSPRDGAYEQYF
TRBV5-1,TRBJ2-1,CASSFAGLEINEQFF
TRBV7-7,TRBJ2-7,CASSPAGTGFYEQYF
TRBV29-1,TRBJ2-1,CSVRTSGGPYNEQFF
TRBV5-6,TRBJ2-5,CASSLDALAGNGRQETQYF
TRBV15,TRBJ2-1,CATSEFSGGPVGEPFF
TRBV12-3/TRBV12-4,TRBJ2-3,CASSPTDRPTDTQYF
TRBV11-2,TRBJ2-4,CASSRTDLLAKNIQYF
TRBV12-3/TRBV12-4,TRBJ2-2,CASKSANTGELFF
TRBV27,TRBJ1-1,CASSPGPMNTEAFF
TRBV10-3,TRBJ1-5,CATEGDSGDSNQPQHF
TRBV10-3,TRBJ2-7,CAISGIAGNYEQYF
TRBV29-1,TRBJ2-7,CSVEGHRGLYEQYF
TRBV18,TRBJ2-1,CASSLPGLDDNEQFF
TRBV7-9,TRBJ2-7,CASSHPGGLAISYEQYF
TRBV28,TRBJ2-3,CASGRIGQDTQYF
TRBV18,TRBJ2-1,CASSPGQGAGEQFF
TRBV7-9,TRBJ2-3,CASSTPGDYTQYF
TRBV3-1,TRBJ2-6,CASSHRGMKAGANVLTF
TRBV28,TRBJ2-4,CASSPYSRAKNIQYF
TRBV19,TRBJ2-7,CASSADSASSYEQYF
TRBV27,TRBJ2-5,CASSSRGPHGQYF
TRBV19,TRBJ2-7,CASSSGGPPYEQYF
TRBV28,TRBJ2-7,CASSYQSSYEQYF
TRBV4-3,TRBJ2-1,CASSQAGSEQFF
TRBV29-1,TRBJ2-1,CSVHIYPNNEQFF
TRBV5-1,TRBJ2-7,CASSLASQGPYEQYF
TRBV19,TRBJ1-5,CASIRDGNPSSPQHF
TRBV5-5,TRBJ2-4,CASSPGGGTFENIQYF
TRBV4-1,TRBJ1-1,CASSQDRRGPEAFF